The clone carrying this T cell receptor (beta chain) was seen ten or more times. Its antigen is not identified. This entry belongs to a study of T cells in Graves' hyperthyroidism and ophthalmopathy. About the research overall: Blood from the periphery was taken at initial diagnosis, before any treatment. Whole-study results and caveats: Patients with ophthalmopathy were separated from those with stable hyperthyroidism by a 13 V-J model.

CDR3 length: 15 amino acids. V lost 8 bases to trimming and J lost 3 bases, with 17 bases between them. In germline, CDR1 is SNHLY, CDR2 FYNNEI. The source material, RNA transcripts, was used to amplify TCR beta CDR3 regions. The HTBI primer set was used in a first-round RT-PCR of the TCR CDR3. TCRdb called the multiplex PCR reads again in MiXCR, with one record for every CDR3 protein. The sample lists fewer than 400,000 distinct CDR3 sequences; 15% to 19% were seen once. The specimen was blood. The clonotype originates from a woman aged 18-35 years with Graves' hyperthyroidism that later progressed to Graves' ophthalmopathy. The rearrangement uses TRBV2 and TRBJ1-5; a weak D match, TRBD1 (6 bases). The CDR3 region has the DNA TGTGCCAGCTCCCCGCTCGGGGGCGACAATCAGCCCCAGCATTTT. It is translated as CASSPLGGDNQPQHF.